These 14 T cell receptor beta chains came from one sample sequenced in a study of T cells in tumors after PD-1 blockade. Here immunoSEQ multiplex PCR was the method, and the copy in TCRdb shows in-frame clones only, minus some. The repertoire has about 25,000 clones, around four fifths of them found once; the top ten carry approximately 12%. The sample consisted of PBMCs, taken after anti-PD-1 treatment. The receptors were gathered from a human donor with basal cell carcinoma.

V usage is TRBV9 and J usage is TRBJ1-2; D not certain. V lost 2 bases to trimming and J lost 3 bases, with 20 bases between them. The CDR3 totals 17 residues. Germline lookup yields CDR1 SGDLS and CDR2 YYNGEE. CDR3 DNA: TGTGCCAGCAGCGTCAGCGAGGGAAGGTCCGGTGACTATGGCTACACCTTC. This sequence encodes CASSVSEGRSGDYGYTF.

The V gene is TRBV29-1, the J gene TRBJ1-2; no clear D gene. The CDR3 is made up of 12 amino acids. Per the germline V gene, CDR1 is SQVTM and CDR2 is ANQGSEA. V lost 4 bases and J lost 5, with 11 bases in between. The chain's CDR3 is CSVGEGGYGYTF. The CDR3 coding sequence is TGCAGCGTTGGGGAGGGCGGGTATGGCTACACCTTC.

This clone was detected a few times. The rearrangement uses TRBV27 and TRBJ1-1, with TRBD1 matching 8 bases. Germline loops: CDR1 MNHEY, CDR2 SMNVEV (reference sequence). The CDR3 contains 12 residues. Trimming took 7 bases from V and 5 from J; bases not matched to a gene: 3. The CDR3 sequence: CASINRGTEAFF. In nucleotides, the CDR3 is TGTGCCAGCATCAACAGGGGGACTGAAGCTTTCTTT.

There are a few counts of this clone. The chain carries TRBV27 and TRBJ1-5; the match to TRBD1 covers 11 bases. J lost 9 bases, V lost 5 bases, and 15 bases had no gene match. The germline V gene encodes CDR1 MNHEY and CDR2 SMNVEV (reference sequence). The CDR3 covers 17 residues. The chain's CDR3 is CASSPPPGQGGSWPQHF. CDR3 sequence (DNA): TGTGCCAGCAGTCCACCTCCGGGACAGGGGGGTAGTTGGCCCCAGCATTTT.

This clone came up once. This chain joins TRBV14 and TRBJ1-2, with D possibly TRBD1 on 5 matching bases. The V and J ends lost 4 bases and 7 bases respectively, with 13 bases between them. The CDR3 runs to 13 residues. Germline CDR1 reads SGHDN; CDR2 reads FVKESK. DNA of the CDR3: TGTGCCAGCAGCCGTGACAGCTTCCGTGGCTACACCTTC. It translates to CASSRDSFRGYTF.

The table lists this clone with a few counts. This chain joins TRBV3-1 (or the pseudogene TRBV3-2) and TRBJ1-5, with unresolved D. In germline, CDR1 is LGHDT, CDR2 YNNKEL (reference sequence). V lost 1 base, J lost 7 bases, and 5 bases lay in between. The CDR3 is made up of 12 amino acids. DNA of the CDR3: TGTGCCAGCAGCCAAGGGGAACAGCCCCAGCATTTT. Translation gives CASSQGEQPQHF.

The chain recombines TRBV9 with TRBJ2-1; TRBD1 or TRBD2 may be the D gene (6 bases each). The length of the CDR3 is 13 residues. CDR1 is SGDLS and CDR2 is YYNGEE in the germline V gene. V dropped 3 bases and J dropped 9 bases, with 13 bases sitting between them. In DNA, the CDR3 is TGTGCCAGCAGCGCCCCAAGGGGGGTTGAGCAGTTCTTC. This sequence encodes CASSAPRGVEQFF.

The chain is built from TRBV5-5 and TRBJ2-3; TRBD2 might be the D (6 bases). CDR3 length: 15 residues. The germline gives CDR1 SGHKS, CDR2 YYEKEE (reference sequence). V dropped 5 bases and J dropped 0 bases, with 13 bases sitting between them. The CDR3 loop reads CASRPGLSSTDTQYF. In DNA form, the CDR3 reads TGTGCCAGCAGGCCGGGACTTTCCAGCACAGATACGCAGTATTTT. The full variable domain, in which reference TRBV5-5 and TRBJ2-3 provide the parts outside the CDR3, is DAGVTQSPTHLIKTRGQQVTLRCSPISGHKSVSWYQQVLGQGPQFIFQYYEKEERGRGNFPDRFSARQFPNYSSELNVNALLLGDSALYLCASRPGLSSTDTQYFGPGTRLTVL.

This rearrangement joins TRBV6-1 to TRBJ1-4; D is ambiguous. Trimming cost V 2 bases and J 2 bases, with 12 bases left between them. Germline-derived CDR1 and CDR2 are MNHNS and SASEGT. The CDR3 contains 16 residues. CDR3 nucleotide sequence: TGTGCCAGCAGTGAACAGTCGGGGAGGACTAATGAAAAACTGTTTTTT. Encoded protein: CASSEQSGRTNEKLFF.

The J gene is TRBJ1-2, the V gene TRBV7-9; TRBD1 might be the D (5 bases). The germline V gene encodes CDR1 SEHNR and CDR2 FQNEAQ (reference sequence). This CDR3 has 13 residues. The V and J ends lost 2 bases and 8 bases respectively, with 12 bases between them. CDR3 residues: CASSLSGGNGYTF. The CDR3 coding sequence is TGTGCCAGCAGCTTATCGGGGGGGAACGGCTACACCTTC.

The CDR3 DNA follows: TGTGCCAGCTCACCCGTGGGGACAGTGTTGCCCGAGCAGTACTTC. This sequence encodes CASSPVGTVLPEQYF. The genes are TRBV18 and TRBJ2-7; 7 bases line up with TRBD1. The CDR3 totals 15 residues. The V gene's germline CDR1 is KGHSH and CDR2 LQKENI. With V trimmed by 3 bases and J by 6 bases, 11 bases remained unmatched.

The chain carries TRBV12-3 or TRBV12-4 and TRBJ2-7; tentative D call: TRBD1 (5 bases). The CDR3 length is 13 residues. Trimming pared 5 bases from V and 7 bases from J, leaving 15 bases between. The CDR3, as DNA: TGTGCCAGCAGTCCGAGTAGGGGTCCTGAGCAGTACTTC. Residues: CASSPSRGPEQYF.

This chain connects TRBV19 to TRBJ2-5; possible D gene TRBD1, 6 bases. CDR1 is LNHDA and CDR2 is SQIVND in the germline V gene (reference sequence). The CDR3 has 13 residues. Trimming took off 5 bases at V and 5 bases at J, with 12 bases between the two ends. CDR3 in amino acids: CASSGQWGETQYF. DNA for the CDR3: TGTGCCAGTAGTGGACAGTGGGGGGAGACCCAGTACTTC.

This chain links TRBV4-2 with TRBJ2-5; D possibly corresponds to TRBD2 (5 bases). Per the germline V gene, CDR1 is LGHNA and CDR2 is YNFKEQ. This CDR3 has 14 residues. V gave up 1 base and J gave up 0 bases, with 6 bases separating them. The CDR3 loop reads CASSQGTDQETQYF. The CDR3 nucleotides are TGTGCCAGCAGCCAAGGGACTGACCAAGAGACCCAGTACTTC.